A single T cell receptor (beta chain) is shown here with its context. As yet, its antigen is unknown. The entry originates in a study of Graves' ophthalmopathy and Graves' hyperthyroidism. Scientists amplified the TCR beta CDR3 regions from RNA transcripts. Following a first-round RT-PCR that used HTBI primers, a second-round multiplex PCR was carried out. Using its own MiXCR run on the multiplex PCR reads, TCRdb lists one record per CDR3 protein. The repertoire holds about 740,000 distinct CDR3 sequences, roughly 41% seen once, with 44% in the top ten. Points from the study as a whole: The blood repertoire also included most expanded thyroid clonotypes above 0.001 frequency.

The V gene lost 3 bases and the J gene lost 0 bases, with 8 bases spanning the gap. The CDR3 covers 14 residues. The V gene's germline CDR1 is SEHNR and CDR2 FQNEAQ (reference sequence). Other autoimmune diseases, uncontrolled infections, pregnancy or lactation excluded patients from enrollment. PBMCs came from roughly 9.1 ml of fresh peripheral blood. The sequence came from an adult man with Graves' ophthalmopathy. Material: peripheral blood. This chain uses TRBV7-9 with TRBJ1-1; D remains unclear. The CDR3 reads CASSFQEMNTEAFF. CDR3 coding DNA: TGTGCCAGCAGCTTTCAGGAGATGAACACTGAAGCTTTCTTT.